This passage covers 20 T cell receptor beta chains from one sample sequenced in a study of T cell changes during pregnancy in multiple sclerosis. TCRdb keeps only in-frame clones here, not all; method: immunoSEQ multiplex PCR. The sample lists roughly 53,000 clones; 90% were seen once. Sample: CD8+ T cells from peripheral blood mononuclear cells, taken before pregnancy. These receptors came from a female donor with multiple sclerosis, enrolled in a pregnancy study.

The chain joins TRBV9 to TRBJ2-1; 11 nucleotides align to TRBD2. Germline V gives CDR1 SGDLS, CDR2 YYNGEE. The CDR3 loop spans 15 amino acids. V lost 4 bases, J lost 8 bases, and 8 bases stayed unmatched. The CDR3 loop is CASSYSGGAIDEQFF. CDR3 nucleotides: TGTGCCAGCAGCTATAGCGGGGGGGCGATAGATGAGCAGTTCTTC.

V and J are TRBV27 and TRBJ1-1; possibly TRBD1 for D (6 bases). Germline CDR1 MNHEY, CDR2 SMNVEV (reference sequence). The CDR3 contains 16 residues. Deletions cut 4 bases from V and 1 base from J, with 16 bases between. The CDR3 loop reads CASSSFPGARNTEAFF. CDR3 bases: TGTGCCAGCAGTTCATTCCCAGGGGCTCGGAACACTGAAGCTTTCTTT.

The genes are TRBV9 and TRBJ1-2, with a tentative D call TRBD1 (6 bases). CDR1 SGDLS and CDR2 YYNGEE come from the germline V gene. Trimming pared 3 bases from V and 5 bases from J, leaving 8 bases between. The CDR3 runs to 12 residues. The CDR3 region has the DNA TGTGCCAGCAGCGGTACAGGGTATGGCTACACCTTC. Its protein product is CASSGTGYGYTF.

CDR3 nucleotides: TGTGCCAGCTCACAAGGCGGGTCTAGCACAGATACGCAGTATTTT. Amino acid sequence: CASSQGGSSTDTQYF. V usage is TRBV18 and J usage is TRBJ2-3, with TRBD2 as a possible D gene (5 bases). Trimming left V 4 bases short and J 0 bases short, with 11 bases between. Germline V gene data show CDR1 as KGHSH and CDR2 as LQKENI. The CDR3 has 15 amino acids.

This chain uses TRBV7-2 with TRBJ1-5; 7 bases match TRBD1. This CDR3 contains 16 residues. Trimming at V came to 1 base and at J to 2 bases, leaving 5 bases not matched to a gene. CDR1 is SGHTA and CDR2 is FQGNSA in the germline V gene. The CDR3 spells CASSLGVGGGNQPQHF. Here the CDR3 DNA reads TGTGCCAGCAGCTTAGGAGTAGGGGGCGGCAATCAGCCCCAGCATTTT.

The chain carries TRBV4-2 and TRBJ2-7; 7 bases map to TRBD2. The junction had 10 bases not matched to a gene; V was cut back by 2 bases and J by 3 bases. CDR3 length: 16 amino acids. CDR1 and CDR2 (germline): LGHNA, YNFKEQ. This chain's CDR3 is CASSQTRGGRFYEQYF. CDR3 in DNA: TGTGCCAGCAGCCAAACCCGCGGGGGACGATTCTACGAGCAGTACTTC.

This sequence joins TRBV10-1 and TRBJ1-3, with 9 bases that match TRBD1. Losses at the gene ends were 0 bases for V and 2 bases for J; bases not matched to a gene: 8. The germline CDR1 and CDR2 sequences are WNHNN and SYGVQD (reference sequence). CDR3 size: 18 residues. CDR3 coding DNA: TGCGCCAGCAGTGAGTCTAAACAGGGGGCTTGCACTGGAAACACCATATATTTT. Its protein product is CASSESKQGACTGNTIYF.

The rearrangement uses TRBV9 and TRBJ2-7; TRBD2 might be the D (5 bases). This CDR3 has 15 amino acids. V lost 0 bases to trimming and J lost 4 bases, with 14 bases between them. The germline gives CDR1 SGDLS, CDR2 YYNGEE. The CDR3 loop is CASSVAGGLGYEQYF. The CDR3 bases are TGTGCCAGCAGCGTAGCCGGCGGGCTCGGGTACGAGCAGTACTTC.

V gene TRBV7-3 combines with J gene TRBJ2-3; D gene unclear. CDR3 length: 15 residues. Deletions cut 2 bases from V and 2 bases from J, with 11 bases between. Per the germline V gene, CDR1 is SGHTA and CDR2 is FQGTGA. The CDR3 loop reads CASSLEAALTDTQYF. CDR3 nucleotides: TGTGCCAGCAGCTTAGAGGCAGCCCTCACAGATACGCAGTATTTT.

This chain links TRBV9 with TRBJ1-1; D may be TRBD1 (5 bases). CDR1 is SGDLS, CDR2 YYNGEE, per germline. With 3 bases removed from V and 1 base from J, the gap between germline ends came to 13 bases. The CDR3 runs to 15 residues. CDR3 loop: CASSGTREGNTEAFF. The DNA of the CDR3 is TGTGCCAGCAGCGGGACCAGGGAGGGGAACACTGAAGCTTTCTTT.

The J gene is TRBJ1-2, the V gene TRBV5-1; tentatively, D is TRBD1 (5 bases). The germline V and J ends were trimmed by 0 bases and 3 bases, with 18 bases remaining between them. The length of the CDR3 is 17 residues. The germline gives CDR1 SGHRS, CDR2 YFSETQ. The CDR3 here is CASSLEVSFGGDYGYTF. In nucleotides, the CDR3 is TGCGCCAGCAGCTTGGAAGTTTCGTTTGGGGGGGACTATGGCTACACCTTC.

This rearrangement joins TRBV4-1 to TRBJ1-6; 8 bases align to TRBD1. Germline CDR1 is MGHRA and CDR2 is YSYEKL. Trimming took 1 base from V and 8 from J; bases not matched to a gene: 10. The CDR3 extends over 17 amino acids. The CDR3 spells CASSQVLQGAIYSPLHF. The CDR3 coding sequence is TGCGCCAGCAGCCAAGTCCTCCAGGGGGCGATTTATTCACCCCTCCACTTT.

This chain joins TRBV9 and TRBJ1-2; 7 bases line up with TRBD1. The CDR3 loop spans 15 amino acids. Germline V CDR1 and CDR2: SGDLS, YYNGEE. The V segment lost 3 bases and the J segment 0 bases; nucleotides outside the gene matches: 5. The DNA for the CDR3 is TGTGCCAGCAGCGCGCACAGGGGATCTAACTATGGCTACACCTTC. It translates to CASSAHRGSNYGYTF.

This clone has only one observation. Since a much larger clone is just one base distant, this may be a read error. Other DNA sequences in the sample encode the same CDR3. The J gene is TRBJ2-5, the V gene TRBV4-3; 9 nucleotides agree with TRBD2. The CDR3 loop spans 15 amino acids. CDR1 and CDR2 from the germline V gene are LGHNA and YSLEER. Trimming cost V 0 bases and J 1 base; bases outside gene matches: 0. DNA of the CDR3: TGCGCCAGCAGCCAAGAGCGGGGGGGCCAAGAGACCCAGTACTTC. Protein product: CASSQERGGQETQYF.

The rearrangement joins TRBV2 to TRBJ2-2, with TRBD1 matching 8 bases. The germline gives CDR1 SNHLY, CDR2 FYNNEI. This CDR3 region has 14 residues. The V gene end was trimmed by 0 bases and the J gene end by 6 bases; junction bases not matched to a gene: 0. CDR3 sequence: CASSEAQGAGELFF. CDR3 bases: TGTGCCAGCAGTGAAGCACAGGGGGCCGGGGAGCTGTTTTTT.

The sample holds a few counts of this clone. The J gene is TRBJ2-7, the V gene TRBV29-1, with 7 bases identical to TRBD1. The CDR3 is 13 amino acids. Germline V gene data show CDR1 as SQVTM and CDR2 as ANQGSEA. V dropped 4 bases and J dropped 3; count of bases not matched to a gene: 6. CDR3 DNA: TGCAGCGTTGCCTGGGACAGAGACTACGAGCAGTACTTC. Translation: CSVAWDRDYEQYF.

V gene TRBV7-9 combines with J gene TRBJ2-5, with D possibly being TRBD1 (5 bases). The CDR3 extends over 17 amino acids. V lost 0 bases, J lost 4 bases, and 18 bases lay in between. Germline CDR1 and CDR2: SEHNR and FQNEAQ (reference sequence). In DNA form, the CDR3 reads TGTGCCAGCAGCTTAGCCCCGTCGGTAGGGGTCGGAGAGACCCAGTACTTC. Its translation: CASSLAPSVGVGETQYF.

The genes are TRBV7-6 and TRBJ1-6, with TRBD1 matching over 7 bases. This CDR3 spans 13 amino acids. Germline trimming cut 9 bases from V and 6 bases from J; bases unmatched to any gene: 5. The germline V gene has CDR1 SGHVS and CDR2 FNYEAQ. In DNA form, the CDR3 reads TGTGCCAGTAAGGGACAGACTAATTCACCCCTCCACTTT. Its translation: CASKGQTNSPLHF.

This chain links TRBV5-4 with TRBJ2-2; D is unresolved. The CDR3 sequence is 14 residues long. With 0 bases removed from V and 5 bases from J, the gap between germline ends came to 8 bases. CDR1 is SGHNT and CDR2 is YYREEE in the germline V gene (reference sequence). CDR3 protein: CASSLAFGTGELFF. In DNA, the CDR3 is TGTGCCAGCAGCTTGGCCTTCGGGACCGGGGAGCTGTTTTTT. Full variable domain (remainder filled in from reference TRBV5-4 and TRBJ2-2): ETGVTQSPTHLIKTRGQQVTLRCSSQSGHNTVSWYQQALGQGPQFIFQYYREEENGRGNFPPRFSGLQFPNYSSELNVNALELDDSALYLCASSLAFGTGELFFGEGSRLTVL.

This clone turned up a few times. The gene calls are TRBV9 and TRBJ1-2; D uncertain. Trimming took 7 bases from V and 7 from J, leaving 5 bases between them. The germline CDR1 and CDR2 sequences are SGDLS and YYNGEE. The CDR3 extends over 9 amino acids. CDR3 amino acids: CASWSGYTF. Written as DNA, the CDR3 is TGTGCCAGCTGGAGTGGCTACACCTTC.